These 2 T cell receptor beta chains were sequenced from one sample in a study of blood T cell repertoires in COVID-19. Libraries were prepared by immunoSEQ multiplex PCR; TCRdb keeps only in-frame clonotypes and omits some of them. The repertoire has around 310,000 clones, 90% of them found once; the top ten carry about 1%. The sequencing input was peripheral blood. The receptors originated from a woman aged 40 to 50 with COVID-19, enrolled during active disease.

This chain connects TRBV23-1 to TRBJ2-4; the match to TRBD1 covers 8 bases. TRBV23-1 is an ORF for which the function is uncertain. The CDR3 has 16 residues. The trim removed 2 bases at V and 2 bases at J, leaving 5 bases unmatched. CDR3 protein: CASSQTGGFPKNIQYF. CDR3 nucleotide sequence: TGCGCCAGCAGTCAAACAGGGGGTTTCCCCAAAAACATTCAGTACTTC.

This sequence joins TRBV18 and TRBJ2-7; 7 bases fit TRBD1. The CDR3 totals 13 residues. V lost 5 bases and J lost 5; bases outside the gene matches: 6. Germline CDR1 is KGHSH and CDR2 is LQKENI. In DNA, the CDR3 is TGTGCCAGCTCATCCCGACAGGGCGACGAGCAGTACTTC. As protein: CASSSRQGDEQYF.